This T cell receptor beta chain was captured by sequencing in a study of T cells after posttransplantation cyclophosphamide. General study points: Donor CD8+ memory clones often dominated recipient blood repertoires at later times. Recipient CMV seropositivity and CMV reactivation strongly tracked TRB clonality.

Cyclophosphamide on days +3 and +4 followed busulfan-fludarabine conditioning and a marrow graft. The CDR3 covers 14 residues. The protocol was immunoSEQ multiplex PCR, while the TCRdb copy is restricted to in-frame clones and leaves out a portion. The data hold about 8,500 clones, with over 65% observed a single time. Details on this clone: The target antigen is unknown.

The origin of this receptor is a female patient in her thirties or forties who received an allogeneic stem cell transplant from an unrelated donor, was CMV-positive, and had no GVHD. Part of the T cells may come from the graft donor. The source material was PBMCs, sampled after allogeneic stem cell transplant with posttransplant cyclophosphamide. The V gene is TRBV21-1, the J gene TRBJ2-7; TRBD1 is the table's D call, not checked against the DNA. TRBV21-1 is termed a pseudogene. CDR3 loop: CASSPQGATYEQYF. The CDR3 DNA follows: TGTGCCAGCAGCCCGCAGGGGGCAACGTACGAGCAGTACTTC.